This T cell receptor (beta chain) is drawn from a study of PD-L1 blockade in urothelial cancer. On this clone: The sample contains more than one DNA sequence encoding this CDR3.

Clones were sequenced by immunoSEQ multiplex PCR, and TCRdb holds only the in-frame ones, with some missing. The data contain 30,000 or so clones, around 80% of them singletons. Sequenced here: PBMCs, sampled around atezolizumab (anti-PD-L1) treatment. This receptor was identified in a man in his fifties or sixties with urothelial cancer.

CDR3 nucleotides: TGTGCCAGCAGCTTGGCTGAGACCCAGTACTTC. Translating it yields CASSLAETQYF. The chain is built from TRBV5-6 and TRBJ2-5, with no clear D. The germline V gene has CDR1 SGHDT and CDR2 YYEEEE. This CDR3 region has 11 residues. V shed 0 bases and J shed 5 bases, with 2 bases lying between them.